This paragraph reports one TCR beta chain. Its binding antigen is unknown. It has no much larger one-base neighbor in the sample; base qualities were not kept. The record originates from a study of glioma-infiltrating T cells after dendritic cell vaccination (dated by TCRdb to the mid-2010s). Background on the whole study: The cohort comprised approximately 15 glioblastoma patients from Phase I and II dendritic cell vaccination trials, 9 newly diagnosed and 6 with recurrent disease. Patients received autologous tumor lysate-pulsed dendritic cell vaccination between about 2003 and 2012. To make the vaccine, monocyte-derived dendritic cells were cultured for roughly seven days with IL-4 and GM-CSF and then pulsed overnight with autologous tumor lysate. Each patient was given three intradermal dendritic cell vaccine injections, spaced two weeks apart, in the arm below the axilla. In glioblastoma patients vaccinated with dendritic cells, deep sequencing of TCR beta CDR3 regions served to measure tumor-infiltrating lymphocyte content and to compare repertoires between tumor and blood. Survival after dendritic cell vaccination was correlated with TCR sequencing metrics, including TIL content and tumor-blood repertoire overlap. Overall study outcomes, separate from this receptor: The cohort was small and heterogeneous, and full blood and tumor sets were available for few patients, with initial-recurrent tumor pairs available for even fewer patients. Longer time to progression and overall survival after dendritic cell vaccination were predicted by higher estimated pretreatment TIL content. TCR clonality showed no direct relationship with survival, which suggests that a diverse polyclonal response may matter. The three-group TCR overlap response model was described as speculative and requiring prospective validation.

V is shortened by 1 base, J by 5 bases, and the region joining them spans 18 bases. Sequences SQVTM (CDR1) and ANQGSEA (CDR2) are obtained from the germline V gene. Spanning cysteine to phenylalanine, the CDR3 consists of 16 amino acids. The only DNA kept is the CDR3, 48 bases in frame from the first base. TCRB CDR3 regions were amplified from approximately 2 ug genomic DNA, or all available DNA if less, using the immunoSEQ assay. The multiplex PCR employed 60 forward primers targeting TCR V beta segments and 13 reverse primers targeting J beta segments. To estimate the number of reads per starting template, synthetic control templates were added to each sample at limiting dilution. Sequencing produced 87 bp reads on the Illumina HiSeq System. The paper's data handling went like this. To remove PCR and sequencing errors, closely related sequences were merged with a nearest neighbor algorithm. TCR overlap was measured as the percentage of unique tumor TCR beta sequences also present in the same patient's peripheral blood. TCRdb obtained this table from immuneACCESS and retained in-frame rearrangements with V and J assigned. These tables miss some clones; where compared with another copy, unresolved V genes account for less than half of the shortfall, and the remainder is unexplained. D and trimming were read from the DNA, whereas the V and J calls and clone size are those reported in that table. A total of roughly 51,000 clones appear in this sample, about 85% of them only once. More than 9.5% of the sample goes to the ten largest clones.

Selection of patients required sufficient residual fresh-frozen tumor tissue and over two years of available survival data. None of the glioblastoma patients carried an isocitrate dehydrogenase mutation, although molecular status otherwise varied. PBMC were collected before vaccination, two weeks after the third vaccination, and at tumor progression when it occurred. The Qiagen DNeasy Blood extraction Kit was used for extraction of genomic DNA. This TCR was sampled from a human donor with glioblastoma. The chain is assembled from TRBV29-1 and TRBJ1-3; the D gene is perhaps TRBD1, on 6 matching bases. The sequencing here drew on blood, taken before dendritic cell vaccination. This receptor has the CDR3 CSVEAHRDIERNTIYF. The nucleotides are TGCAGCGTTGAAGCGCACCGGGACATCGAGAGAAACACCATATATTTT.